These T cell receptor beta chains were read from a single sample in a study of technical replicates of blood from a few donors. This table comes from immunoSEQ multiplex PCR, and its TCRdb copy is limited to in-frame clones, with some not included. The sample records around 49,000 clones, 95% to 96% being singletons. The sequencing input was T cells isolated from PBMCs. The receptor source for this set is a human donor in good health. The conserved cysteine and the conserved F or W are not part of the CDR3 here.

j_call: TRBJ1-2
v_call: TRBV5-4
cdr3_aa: ASSLEVRGAYGYT

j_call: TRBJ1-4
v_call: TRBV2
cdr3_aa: ASSEGANEKLF

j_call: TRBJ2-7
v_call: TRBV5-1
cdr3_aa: ASSLAQGFEQY

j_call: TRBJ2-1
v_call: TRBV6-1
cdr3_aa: ASSEAGLYNEQF

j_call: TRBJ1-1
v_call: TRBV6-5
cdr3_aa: ASSYSQNTEAF

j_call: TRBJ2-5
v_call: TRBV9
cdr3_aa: ASSVRFGGGTGETQY

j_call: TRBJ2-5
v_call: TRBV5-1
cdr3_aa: ASSSIGGETQY

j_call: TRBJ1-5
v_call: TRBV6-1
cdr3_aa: ASSEVQISNQPQH

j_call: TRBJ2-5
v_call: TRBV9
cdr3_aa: ASSETSGRQETQY

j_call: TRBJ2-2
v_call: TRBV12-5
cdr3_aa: ASGLRDTNTGELF